This T cell receptor (beta chain) came from a study of spatial heterogeneity in lung cancer. Whole-study context: Among detected sequences, beta-chain ones consistently exceeded alpha-chain ones in number.

Sample time point: sample taken at primary tumor resection. Material for sequencing was whole RNA from tumor, nontumor lung or frozen PBMC, left unsorted. TCRdb processed the 5' RACE reads anew with MiXCR; each CDR3 protein has one entry. The table lists fewer than 11,000 distinct CDR3 sequences, 10% to 15% of them singletons. A word on this clonotype: Its antigen remains unidentified.

The CDR3 runs 15 residues. The V segment lost 5 bases and the J segment 4 bases; nucleotides outside the gene matches: 11. Per the germline V gene, CDR1 is SGHVS and CDR2 is FQNEAQ. Whole-study findings and limits: Tumor T cell coverage was estimated at 6.5% to 7% for alpha and 13% for beta chains. One measure, the expanded intratumoral alpha and beta TCR count, tracked tumor mutation counts. Tallies of expanded TCRs, which were sorted into ubiquitous and regional groups, correlated with counts of ubiquitous and regional nonsynonymous mutations, respectively.

V is TRBV7-8 and J is TRBJ2-7; 7 bases map to TRBD1. The starting material was lung tumor tissue, obtained at surgery. This clonotype originated in a male donor with early-stage non-small cell lung cancer. CDR3 sequence reads: CASSIRQGTGYEQYF. CDR3 in DNA: TGTGCCAGCAGCATCCGACAGGGAACGGGGTACGAGCAGTACTTC.